This TCR beta chain was sequenced in a study of cytomegalovirus exposure and HLA in healthy donors. As regards this clone: Its target is unknown.

The CDR3 covers 15 residues. Germline assignment: CDR1 SGHVS and CDR2 FNYEAQ. V lost 6 bases to trimming and J lost 5 bases; unmatched junction nucleotides: 10. The PCR made use of 60 Vbeta and 13 Jbeta primers. Data came from immunoSEQ multiplex PCR; TCRdb stores just in-frame clones and leaves some out. The sample lists about 110,000 clones; roughly 70% were seen once. Findings and caveats of the study: A later analysis linked a missense DCLRE1C variant to TCR beta V- and J-gene trimming.

The chain combines TRBV7-6 with TRBJ2-7, with 10 positions matching TRBD1. The receptor was derived from a male donor in good health and CMV-seropositive. Material: PBMCs. The CDR3 region is CASRSDGTGVDEQYF. The DNA of the CDR3 is TGTGCCAGCAGGAGTGACGGGACAGGGGTCGACGAGCAGTACTTC.